The 10 T cell receptor beta chains listed next were all sequenced from one sample in a study of blood T cell repertoires in COVID-19. The assay was immunoSEQ multiplex PCR, and TCRdb's table has in-frame clones only and misses some. The profile covers some 150,000 clones, with approximately 90% appearing a single time and around 16% taken by the ten largest. Sequencing was carried out using peripheral blood. The receptors originated from a woman aged 40 to 55 with acute or convalescent COVID-19.

The rearrangement joins TRBV7-3 to TRBJ2-5; the D is unclear. Germline lookup yields CDR1 SGHTA and CDR2 FQGTGA. V lost 0 bases to trimming and J lost 9 bases, with 11 bases between them. This CDR3 region has 13 residues. CDR3 loop: CASSLTPFEPQYF. The CDR3 DNA reads TGTGCCAGCAGCTTAACTCCTTTTGAGCCCCAGTACTTC.

The chain joins TRBV6-1 to TRBJ1-4; TRBD1 aligns across 11 bases. The CDR3 consists of 17 residues. Per germline, CDR1 MNHNS and CDR2 SASEGT. The J segment lost 7 bases and the V segment lost 1 base, leaving 8 bases of the junction unmatched. The DNA of the CDR3 is TGTGCCAGCAGTGAAGATGGACAGGGGGCGATGATTGAAAAACTGTTTTTT. Its translation is CASSEDGQGAMIEKLFF.

The DNA of the CDR3 is TGTGCCAGCAGCCAAGAGGGACTAGCGGGGGGAGATACGCAGTATTTT. Translation gives CASSQEGLAGGDTQYF. The rearrangement uses TRBV3-1 (or the pseudogene TRBV3-2) and TRBJ2-3; 15 positions match TRBD2. Germline V CDR1 and CDR2: LGHDT, YNNKEL (reference sequence). The length of the CDR3 is 16 residues. With V trimmed by 0 bases and J by 5 bases, 0 bases remained unmatched.

V is TRBV28 and J is TRBJ2-3; 11 bases align to TRBD1. The CDR3 sequence is 15 residues long. Trimming took 3 bases from V and 4 from J; bases not matched to a gene: 3. CDR1 MDHEN and CDR2 SYDVKM come from the germline V gene. The CDR3 region has the DNA TGTGCCAGCAGTTTCGCGGGACAGGGGGCAGATACGCAGTATTTT. Its translation is CASSFAGQGADTQYF.

The CDR3 region is CASSVPEGADTEAFF. The CDR3 region has the DNA TGTGCCAGCAGCGTCCCGGAAGGGGCCGACACTGAAGCTTTCTTT. The chain has TRBV7-9 and TRBJ1-1, with D perhaps matching TRBD1 (5 bases). The CDR3 has 15 residues. Trimming cost V 5 bases and J 3 bases, with 16 bases left between them. Germline loops: CDR1 SEHNR, CDR2 FQNEAQ (reference sequence).

The gene calls are TRBV28 and TRBJ1-3; D not resolved. The CDR3 loop spans 13 amino acids. Between the trimmed V and J ends, which lost 8 bases and 0 bases, there was a span of 8 bases. Looked up from germline, CDR1 is MDHEN and CDR2 is SYDVKM. The DNA of the CDR3 is TGTGCCAGCTTCTCTAGCTCTGGAAACACCATATATTTT. Translation: CASFSSSGNTIYF.

The V gene is TRBV29-1, the J gene TRBJ1-6, with TRBD1 matching 8 bases. The CDR3 totals 14 residues. The J segment lost 5 bases and the V segment lost 8 bases, leaving 8 bases of the junction unmatched. Germline lookup yields CDR1 SQVTM and CDR2 ANQGSEA. DNA of the CDR3: TGCAGCTACAGGACAGGGATGAATAATTCACCCCTCCACTTT. It encodes CSYRTGMNNSPLHF. Supplemented by reference TRBV29-1 and TRBJ1-6, the full variable domain reads SAVISQKPSRDICQRGTSLTIQCQVDSQVTMMFWYRQQPGQSLTLIATANQGSEATYESGFVIDKFPISRPNLTFSTLTVSNMSPEDSSIYLCSYRTGMNNSPLHFGNGTRLTVT.

This chain links TRBV28 with TRBJ1-6; no clear D gene. This CDR3 region has 14 residues. V was trimmed by 4 bases and J by 3 bases, leaving 7 bases between them. The germline gives CDR1 MDHEN, CDR2 SYDVKM. In nucleotides, the CDR3 is TGTGCCAGCAGTTATCAGTACTATAATTCACCCCTCCACTTT. Its protein product is CASSYQYYNSPLHF.

The chain recombines TRBV6-5 with TRBJ1-2, with 12 bases identical to TRBD1. The junction had 4 bases not matched to a gene; V was cut back by 0 bases and J by 5 bases. This CDR3 comprises 16 residues. Germline assignment: CDR1 MNHEY and CDR2 SVGAGI. The CDR3 sequence is CASSYSGQGAFYGYTF. DNA for the CDR3: TGTGCCAGCAGTTACTCGGGACAGGGGGCTTTTTATGGCTACACCTTC.

The gene calls are TRBV5-5 and TRBJ1-6, with 7 nucleotides matching TRBD1. This CDR3 has 17 amino acids. V gave up 4 bases and J gave up 0 bases; unmatched junction bases: 7. Looked up from germline, CDR1 is SGHKS and CDR2 is YYEKEE (reference sequence). The CDR3, as DNA: TGTGCCAGCAGCCGAGACAGGGCTAGCTCCTATAATTCACCCCTCCACTTT. This sequence encodes CASSRDRASSYNSPLHF.